This TCR beta chain stems from a study of cytotoxic CD8 clonotypes in ibrutinib-treated CLL (dated by TCRdb to about 2021). For the wider study: The cohort was composed of roughly ten relapsed/refractory and roughly 16 treatment-naive patients; IGHV unmutated status was identified in some 17 patients. Responses were partial in roughly 24 patients and complete in 2; after median about 70 months follow-up, about 15 stayed in remission and some twelve progressed. Response samples were obtained after a median of around 11 months of treatment, with a range of about 6 to 36 months. On average, each sample yielded around 250,000 productive templates and under 95,000 productive rearrangements. Longitudinal samples were available for 26 of the 86 trial participants. Cryopreserved peripheral blood mononuclear cells were collected before treatment, at response, and at either disease progression or sustained remission. Every sample from remission and from progressive disease was obtained while the patients were still on ibrutinib.

The CDR3 runs 17 residues from the cysteine to the phenylalanine. Only CDR3 DNA remains: 51 bases, in frame from the first base. As encoded in the germline V gene (reference sequence), CDR1 is SEHNR while CDR2 is FQNEAQ. V is pared back by 5 bases and J by 4 bases, with 21 bases lying between the germline termini. The paper as a whole reports these results and caveats: Public clonotypes were rare and either shrank or stayed stable during treatment, and the rise in clonality at ibrutinib response reflected expansion of private clonotypes. Baseline clonality exceeded that of age-matched healthy donors and correlated strongly with circulating CD8+ T-cell counts. Clonality increased at ibrutinib response, stayed stable in sustained remission, and fell back toward baseline at progression. Sampling times were not matched between sustained-remission and progressing patients, and lymph node repertoires were not studied.

A remark on this clone: What this receptor recognizes is not known. No much larger clone exists at a distance of one base, and base qualities are not known.

The goal of deep resolution MiSeq sequencing was a depth between 1 in 1 million and 1 in 200,000 T cells, and coverage averaged 10x per clonotype. The immunoSEQ hsTCRB Kit was used to generate the TCR beta libraries. The study's processing was this. The data were analyzed with ImmunoSEQ Analyzer and ImmunoSEQ Data Assistant, and V, D and J gene assignments followed IMGT definitions. Clonality, which ranges from 0 to 1, was calculated by subtracting the normalized Shannon entropy of productive rearrangement frequencies from one. Only overrepresented clonotypes making up at least 0.05% of each patient's repertoire were included in the public clonotype analysis. About a dozen age-matched healthy donor repertoires from immuneACCESS served as clonality controls. The clones in this table, taken by TCRdb from immuneACCESS, are in-frame only. Not every clone is retained; where verified, under half of the shortfall comes from an unresolved V gene, and the cause of the rest is unknown. Clone size and V and J calls were adopted from that table, with D and trimming inferred from the DNA. This sample lists 150,000 to 200,000 clones; approximately 72% were detected once. The ten largest account for about an eighth of the sample.

In light of the paper, this sample's time point label describes: approximately 25 months on ibrutinib. For TCR beta library preparation, 2 to 2.5 micrograms of genomic DNA were isolated from cryopreserved PBMCs. High-throughput TCR beta sequencing was performed on longitudinal blood samples from CLL patients receiving ibrutinib monotherapy. Patients were enrolled in a phase 2 open-label single-center ibrutinib monotherapy trial. The specimen comprised PBMCs, sampled after 24 months of ibrutinib treatment. The source is a human donor with chronic lymphocytic leukemia. Recombination linked TRBV7-9 to TRBJ2-1; a confident D gene designation cannot be given. The sequence in DNA is TGTGCCAGCAGCCATCCCGGGTACAGTACTCGGTACAATGAGCAGTTCTTC. Its translation reads: CASSHPGYSTRYNEQFF.